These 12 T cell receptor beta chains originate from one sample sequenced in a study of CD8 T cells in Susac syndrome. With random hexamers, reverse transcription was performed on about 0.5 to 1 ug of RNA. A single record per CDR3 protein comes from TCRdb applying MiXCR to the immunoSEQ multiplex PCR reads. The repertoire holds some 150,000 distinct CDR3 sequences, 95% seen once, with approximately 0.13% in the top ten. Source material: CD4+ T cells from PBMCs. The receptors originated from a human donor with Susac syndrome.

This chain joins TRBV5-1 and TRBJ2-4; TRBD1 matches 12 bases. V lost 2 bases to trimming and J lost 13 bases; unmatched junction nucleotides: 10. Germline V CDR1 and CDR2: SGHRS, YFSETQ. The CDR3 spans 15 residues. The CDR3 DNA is TGCGCCAGCAGCTTACGCTATCCGGGACAGGGGGCGCAGTACTTC. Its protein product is CASSLRYPGQGAQYF.

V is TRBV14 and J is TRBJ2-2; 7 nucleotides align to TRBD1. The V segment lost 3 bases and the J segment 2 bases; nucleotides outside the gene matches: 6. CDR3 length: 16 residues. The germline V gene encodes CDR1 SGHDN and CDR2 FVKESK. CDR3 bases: TGTGCCAGCAGCCAGGGACAGAGAATCAACACCGGGGAGCTGTTTTTT. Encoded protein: CASSQGQRINTGELFF.

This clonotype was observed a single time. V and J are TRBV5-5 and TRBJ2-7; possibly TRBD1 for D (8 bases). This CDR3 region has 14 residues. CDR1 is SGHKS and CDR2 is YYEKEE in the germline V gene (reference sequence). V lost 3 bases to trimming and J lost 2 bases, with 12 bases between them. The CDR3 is CASSWEGQAYEQYF. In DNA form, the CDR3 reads TGTGCCAGCAGCTGGGAGGGACAGGCCTACGAGCAGTACTTC. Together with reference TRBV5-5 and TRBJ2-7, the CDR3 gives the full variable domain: DAGVTQSPTHLIKTRGQQVTLRCSPISGHKSVSWYQQVLGQGPQFIFQYYEKEERGRGNFPDRFSARQFPNYSSELNVNALLLGDSALYLCASSWEGQAYEQYFGPGTRLTVT.

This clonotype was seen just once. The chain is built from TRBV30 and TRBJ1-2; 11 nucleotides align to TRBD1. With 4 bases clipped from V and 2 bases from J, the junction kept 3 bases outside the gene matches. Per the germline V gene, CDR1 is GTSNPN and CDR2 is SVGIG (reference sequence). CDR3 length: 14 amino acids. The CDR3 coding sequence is TGTGCCTGGACCCGGACAGGGGGCAACTATGGCTACACCTTC. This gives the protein CAWTRTGGNYGYTF.

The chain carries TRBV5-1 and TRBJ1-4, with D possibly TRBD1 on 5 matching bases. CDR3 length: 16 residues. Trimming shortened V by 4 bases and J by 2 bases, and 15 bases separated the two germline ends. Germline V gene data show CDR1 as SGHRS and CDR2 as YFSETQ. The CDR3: CASSPGLGGTNEKLFF. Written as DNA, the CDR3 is TGCGCCAGCAGCCCGGGACTGGGCGGGACTAATGAAAAACTGTTTTTT.

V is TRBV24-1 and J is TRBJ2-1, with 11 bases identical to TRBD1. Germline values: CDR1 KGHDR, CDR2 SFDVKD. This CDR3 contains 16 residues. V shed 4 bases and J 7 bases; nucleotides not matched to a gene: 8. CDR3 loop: CATSDPSGTGGNEQFF. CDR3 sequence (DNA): TGTGCCACCAGTGACCCCTCCGGGACAGGGGGAAATGAGCAGTTCTTC.

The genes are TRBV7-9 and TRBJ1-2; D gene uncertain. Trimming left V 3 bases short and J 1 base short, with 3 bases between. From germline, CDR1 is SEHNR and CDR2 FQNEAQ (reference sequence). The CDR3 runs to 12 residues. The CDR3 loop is CASSFNNYGYTF. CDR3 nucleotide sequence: TGTGCCAGCAGCTTCAATAACTATGGCTACACCTTC.

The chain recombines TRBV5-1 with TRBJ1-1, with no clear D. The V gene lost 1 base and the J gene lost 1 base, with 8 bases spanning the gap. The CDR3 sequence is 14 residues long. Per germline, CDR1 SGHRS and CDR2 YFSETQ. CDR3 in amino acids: CASSLRQKNTEAFF. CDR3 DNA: TGCGCCAGCAGCTTGAGGCAGAAGAACACTGAAGCTTTCTTT.

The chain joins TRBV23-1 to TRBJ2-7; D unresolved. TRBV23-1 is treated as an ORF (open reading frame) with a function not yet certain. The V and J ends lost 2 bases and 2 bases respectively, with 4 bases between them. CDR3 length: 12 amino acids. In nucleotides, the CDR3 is TGCGCCAGCAGTCAAATCCCCTACGAGCAGTACTTC. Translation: CASSQIPYEQYF.

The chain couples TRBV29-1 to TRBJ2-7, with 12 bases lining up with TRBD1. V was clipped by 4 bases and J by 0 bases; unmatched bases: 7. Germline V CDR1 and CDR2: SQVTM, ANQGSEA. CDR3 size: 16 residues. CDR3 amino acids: CSVVPRGQGASYEQYF. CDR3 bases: TGCAGCGTTGTCCCTCGGGGACAGGGGGCCTCCTACGAGCAGTACTTC.

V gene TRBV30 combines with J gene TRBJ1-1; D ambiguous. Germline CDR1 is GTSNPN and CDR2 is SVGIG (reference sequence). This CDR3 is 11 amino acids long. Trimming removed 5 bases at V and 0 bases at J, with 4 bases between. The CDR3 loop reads CAWAMNTEAFF. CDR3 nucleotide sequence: TGTGCCTGGGCGATGAACACTGAAGCTTTCTTT.

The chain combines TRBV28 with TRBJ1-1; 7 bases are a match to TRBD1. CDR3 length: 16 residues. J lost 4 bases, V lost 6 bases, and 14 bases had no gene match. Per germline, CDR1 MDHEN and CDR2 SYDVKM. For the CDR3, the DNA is TGTGCCAGCAGGCCAACCGGTAACAGGGGAGGCACTGAAGCTTTCTTT. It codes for CASRPTGNRGGTEAFF.